This paragraph covers one T cell receptor beta chain sequence. The junction shows a germline mismatch at one end, possibly a read error. This CDR3 contains 14 residues. Germline CDR1 and CDR2: SSHAT and FNYEAQ (reference sequence). This record belongs to a study of blood T cell repertoires in COVID-19. Across the whole study: The United States, Italy and Spain supplied acute and convalescent COVID-19 samples. T cells, B-cell-depleted T cells, or PBMCs provided the cDNA or gDNA that served as material.

In the source study's methods: Reference gene primers were amplified, and this amplification served to estimate nucleated cell counts. Generated by immunoSEQ multiplex PCR, the TCRdb table keeps only in-frame clones and is missing some. V, J and clone size are taken as reported in that table, and D and trimming were inferred from the DNA itself. Of fewer than 60,000 clones listed, 86% are singletons. The sequenced sample was peripheral blood. The chain carries TRBV7-7 and TRBJ1-2; possible D gene TRBD1, 5 bases. This TCR derives from a woman aged 80 or over with acute or convalescent COVID-19. The CDR3 reads CASSPLGGDGGYTF. The CDR3 nucleotides are TGTGCTAGCAGCCCTTTGGGCGGGGACGGCGGCTACACCTTC.